Presented here are 4 T cell receptor beta chains from one specimen sequenced in a study of CD8 T cells in ankylosing spondylitis. Whole-study findings and limits: Among TCR beta sequences, a motif of eight highly homologous variants appeared characteristic of ankylosing spondylitis blood.

These receptors have no identified antigens. One entry per CDR3 protein, called by TCRdb with MiXCR from the 5' RACE reads. This table has hundreds of thousands of distinct CDR3 sequences, roughly 12% appearing once. Source material: blood, either unsorted or a sorted T cell fraction (not recorded which). The receptors come from a male donor with ankylosing spondylitis.

Turning to this clonotype: This may be a read error: a much more frequent sequence differs by one nucleotide. The chain has TRBV7-8 and TRBJ2-1; D may be TRBD1 or TRBD2 (7 bases each). Germline V gives CDR1 SGHVS, CDR2 FQNEAQ. The CDR3 extends over 15 amino acids. CDR3 DNA sequence: TGTTCCAGCCACGCAGGGGGGGAGGAGAACAATGAGCAGTTCTTC. Protein product: CSSHAGGEENNEQFF. Full variable domain (remainder filled in from reference TRBV7-8 and TRBJ2-1): GAGVSQSPRYKVAKRGQDVALRCDPISGHVSLFWYQQALGQGPEFLTYFQNEAQLDKSGLPSDRFFAERPEGSVSTLKIQRTQQEDSAVYLCSSHAGGEENNEQFFGPGTRLTVL.

This clonotype has just a few counts. The V call is TRBV29-1, the J call TRBJ1-2; no clear D gene. CDR1 is SQVTM and CDR2 is ANQGSEA in the germline V gene. This CDR3 has 13 residues. Trimming left V 4 bases short and J 3 bases short, with 12 bases between. The CDR3 region is CSVAFSGDYGYTF. CDR3 DNA: TGCAGCGTTGCTTTCTCAGGTGACTATGGCTACACCTTC.

The table lists this clonotype with many counts. The V gene is TRBV11-2, the J gene TRBJ2-1; 11 bases fit TRBD2. The CDR3 runs 13 residues. V was clipped by 0 bases and J by 15 bases; unmatched bases: 4. Germline CDR1 reads SGHAT; CDR2 reads FQNNGV. The CDR3: CASSLETSGTSFF. CDR3 coding DNA: TGTGCCAGCAGCTTAGAGACTAGCGGGACATCGTTCTTC.

The chain carries TRBV24-1 and TRBJ1-2; D not certain. V gave up 5 bases and J gave up 6 bases, with 9 bases separating them. The CDR3 is made up of 12 amino acids. The germline CDR1 and CDR2 sequences are KGHDR and SFDVKD. CDR3 sequence: CATSGRTDGYTF. CDR3 nucleotide sequence: TGTGCCACCAGTGGGCGAACGGATGGCTACACCTTC.